This T cell receptor beta chain was found in a study of PD-1 blockade in classical Hodgkin lymphoma. The CDR3 covers 15 residues. J gave up 4 bases and V 7 bases, and 8 bases lay outside the gene matches. The germline V gene has CDR1 MNHEY and CDR2 SVGAGI. General study points: Complete responders entered with baseline diversity on par with newly diagnosed patients, the results showed. Anyone who began nivolumab under 1 year after ASCT was excluded. The causes of the repertoire differences, possibly disease activity or prior therapy, remain undefined.

To note about this clone: Its antigen is not identified.

As to time point: cycle 4 day 1 (C4D1), after 6 weeks of nivolumab. All trial patients relapsed after autologous stem cell transplantation. The data were produced by immunoSEQ multiplex PCR, yet TCRdb's version contains in-frame clones alone and is incomplete. This sample carries about 19,000 clones, 70% to 90% of them seen once, and the ten largest clones take about 20%. The rearrangement links TRBV6-5 to TRBJ2-3; TRBD2 aligns across 10 bases. This receptor was taken from a human donor with classical Hodgkin lymphoma. Sample: peripheral blood mononuclear cells (PBMCs), taken before the fourth cycle of nivolumab. CDR3 sequence reads: CASNLLAGTADTQYF. The CDR3, as DNA: TGTGCCAGCAACTTACTAGCGGGAACTGCAGATACGCAGTATTTT.